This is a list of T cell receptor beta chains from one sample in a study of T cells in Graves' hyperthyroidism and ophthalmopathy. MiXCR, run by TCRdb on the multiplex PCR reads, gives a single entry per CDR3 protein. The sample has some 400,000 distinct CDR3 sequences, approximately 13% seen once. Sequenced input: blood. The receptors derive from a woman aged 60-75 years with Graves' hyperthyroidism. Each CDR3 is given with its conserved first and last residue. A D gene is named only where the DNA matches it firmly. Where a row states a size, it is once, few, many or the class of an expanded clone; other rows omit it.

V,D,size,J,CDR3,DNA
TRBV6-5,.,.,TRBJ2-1,CASSYSPWNEQFF,TGTGCCAGCAGTTACAGCCCCTGGAATGAGCAGTTCTTC
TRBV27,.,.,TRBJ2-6,CACGPRHRSGANVLAF,TGTGCCTGCGGCCCGCGGCACCGCTCTGGGGCCAACGTCCTGGCTTTC
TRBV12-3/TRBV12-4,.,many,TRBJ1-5,CASSSDWGQEGGQPQHF,TGTGCCAGCAGTTCCGATTGGGGGCAAGAAGGGGGTCAGCCCCAGCATTTT
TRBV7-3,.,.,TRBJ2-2,CASSLQPGEKTGELFF,TGTGCCAGCAGCTTACAGCCAGGGGAAAAGACCGGGGAGCTGTTTTTT
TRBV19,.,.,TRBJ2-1,CASTTIFKAANNEQFF,TGTGCCAGTACAACAATTTTTAAAGCGGCTAACAATGAGCAGTTCTTC
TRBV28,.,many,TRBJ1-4,CASSLSGPLGATNEKLFF,TGTGCCAGCAGTCTCTCCGGGCCCTTAGGTGCAACTAATGAAAAACTGTTTTTT
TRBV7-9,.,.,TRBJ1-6,CASSLEGATLHF,TGTGCCAGCAGCTTAGAAGGGGCAACCCTCCACTTT
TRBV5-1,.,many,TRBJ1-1,CASSLRPGGLLENTEAFF,TGCGCCAGCAGCTTGAGGCCTGGGGGGCTCTTAGAGAACACTGAAGCTTTCTTT
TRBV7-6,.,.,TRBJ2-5,CASSFSANPQETQYF,TGTGCCAGCAGCTTTTCGGCGAATCCACAAGAGACCCAGTACTTC
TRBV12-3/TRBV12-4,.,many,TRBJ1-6,CASSTRGGGEYNSPLHF,TGTGCCAGCAGCACCCGCGGGGGGGGCGAGTATAATTCACCCCTCCACTTT
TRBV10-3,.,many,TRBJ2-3,CAISSEVAKTDTQYF,TGTGCCATCAGCTCCGAAGTGGCGAAGACAGATACGCAGTATTTT
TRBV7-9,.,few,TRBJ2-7,CASSLERGPYEQYF,TGTGCCAGCAGCTTAGAACGGGGTCCCTACGAGCAGTACTTC
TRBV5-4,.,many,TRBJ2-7,CASSSRKLGPAYEQYF,TGTGCCAGCAGCTCCCGTAAGCTAGGCCCTGCCTACGAGCAGTACTTC
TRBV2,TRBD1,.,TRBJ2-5,CASTPTTGWTQYF,TGTGCCAGCACCCCGACGACAGGGTGGACCCAGTACTTC
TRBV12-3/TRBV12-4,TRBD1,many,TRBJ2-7,CASSLKDRRSYEQYF,TGTGCCAGCAGTTTAAAGGACAGGCGATCCTACGAGCAGTACTTC
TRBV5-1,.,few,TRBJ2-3,CASSLAGSTNTQYF,TGCGCCAGCAGCTTGGCAGGGTCCACAAATACGCAGTATTTT
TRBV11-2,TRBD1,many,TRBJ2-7,CASSPGTVNYEQYF,TGTGCCAGCAGCCCGGGGACAGTCAACTACGAGCAGTACTTC
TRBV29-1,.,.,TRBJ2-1,CSVEGGNNEQFF,TGCAGCGTTGAGGGGGGCAACAATGAGCAGTTCTTC
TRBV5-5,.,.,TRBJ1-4,CASSLTGWGEKLFF,TGTGCCAGCAGCTTAACAGGGTGGGGTGAAAAACTGTTTTTT
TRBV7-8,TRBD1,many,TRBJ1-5,CASSLTGASHQPQHF,TGTGCCAGCAGCTTAACAGGGGCCTCGCATCAGCCCCAGCATTTT
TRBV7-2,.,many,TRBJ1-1,CASSLPPLLNTEAFF,TGTGCCAGCAGCCTACCACCTCTGTTGAACACTGAAGCTTTCTTT
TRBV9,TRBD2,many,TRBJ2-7,CASSVVSSGGEQYF,TGTGCCAGCAGCGTAGTTTCTAGCGGTGGGGAGCAGTACTTC
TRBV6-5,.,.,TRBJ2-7,CASGYGAWAVHSSPRDLYEQYF,TGTGCCAGCGGTTACGGGGCTTGGGCGGTCCATTCCTCCCCAAGGGACCTGTACGAGCAGTACTTC
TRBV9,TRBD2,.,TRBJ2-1,CASSESGREYDKQFF,TGTGCCAGCAGCGAGAGTGGGCGGGAGTACGATAAGCAGTTCTTC
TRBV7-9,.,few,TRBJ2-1,CASSAPGEEQFF,TGTGCCAGCAGCGCCCCGGGGGAGGAGCAGTTCTTC
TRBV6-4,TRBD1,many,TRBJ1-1,CASRGQVNTEAFF,TGTGCCAGCAGGGGACAGGTTAACACTGAAGCTTTCTTT
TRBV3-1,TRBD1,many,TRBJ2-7,CASSLPGQQTYEQYF,TGTGCCAGCAGCCTACCGGGACAGCAAACCTACGAGCAGTACTTC
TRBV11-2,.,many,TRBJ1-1,CASSLVNGAEEFF,TGTGCCAGCAGCTTAGTGAACGGCGCAGAGGAATTCTTT
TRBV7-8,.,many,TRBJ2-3,CASSLRVGGPDTQYF,TGTGCCAGCAGCTTAAGGGTTGGGGGACCAGATACGCAGTATTTT
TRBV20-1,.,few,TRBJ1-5,CSARGGVSQPQHF,TGCAGTGCTAGAGGAGGGGTTAGTCAGCCCCAGCATTTT
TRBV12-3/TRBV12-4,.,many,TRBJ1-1,CASSLSQGTTEAFF,TGTGCCAGCAGTTTATCCCAGGGGACCACTGAAGCTTTCTTT
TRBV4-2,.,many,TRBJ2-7,CASSQGRGGTYEQYF,TGTGCCAGCAGCCAAGGGCGCGGTGGTACCTACGAGCAGTACTTC
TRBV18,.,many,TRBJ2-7,CASSPGRDYEQYF,TGTGCCAGCTCACCAGGCCGGGATTACGAGCAGTACTTC
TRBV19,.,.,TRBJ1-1,CASSSQAVGTEAFF,TGTGCCAGTAGTTCCCAGGCGGTCGGCACTGAAGCTTTCTTT
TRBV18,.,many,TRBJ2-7,CASSPPVRQYEQYF,TGTGCCAGCTCACCACCGGTTAGACAGTACGAGCAGTACTTC
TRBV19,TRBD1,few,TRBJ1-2,CASSIDGGQRNYGYTF,TGTGCCAGTAGTATAGACGGGGGACAGCGAAACTATGGCTACACCTTC
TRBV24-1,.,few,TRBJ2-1,CATSDWGMSDNEQSF,TGTGCCACCAGTGATTGGGGGATGTCAGACAATGAGCAGTCCTTC
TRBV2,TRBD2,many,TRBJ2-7,CASRGWREETYEQYF,TGTGCCAGCAGGGGGTGGCGGGAGGAAACCTACGAGCAGTACTTC
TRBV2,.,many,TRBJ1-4,CASRLNEKLFF,TGTGCCAGCAGACTTAATGAAAAACTGTTTTTT
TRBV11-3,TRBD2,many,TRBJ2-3,CASSPGTLAGDTQYF,TGTGCCAGCAGCCCCGGGACCCTAGCGGGAGATACGCAGTATTTT
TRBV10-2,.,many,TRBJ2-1,CASSGYGVDYNEQFF,TGCGCCAGCAGTGGTTACGGGGTCGACTACAATGAGCAGTTCTTC
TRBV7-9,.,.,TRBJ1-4,CASSFTTARNEKLFF,TGTGCCAGCAGCTTCACGACAGCCCGAAATGAAAAACTGTTTTTT
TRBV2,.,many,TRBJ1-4,CATTRLVTNEKLFF,TGTGCCACAACCAGACTTGTTACGAATGAAAAACTGTTTTTT
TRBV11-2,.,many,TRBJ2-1,CASSGVAGPYNEQFF,TGTGCCAGCAGCGGAGTGGCGGGACCCTACAATGAGCAGTTCTTC
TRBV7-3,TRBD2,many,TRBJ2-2,CASSPRTSDNTGELFF,TGTGCCAGCAGCCCCCGGACTAGCGATAACACCGGGGAGCTGTTTTTT
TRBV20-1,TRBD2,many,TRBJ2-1,CSASQRLAGGGEQFF,TGCAGTGCTAGCCAGCGACTAGCGGGAGGGGGTGAGCAGTTCTTC
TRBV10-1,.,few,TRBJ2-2,CASSEGLLNTGELFF,TGCGCCAGCAGTGAAGGATTGTTGAACACCGGGGAGCTGTTTTTT
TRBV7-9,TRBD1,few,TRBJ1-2,CASSEGTGFYGYTF,TGTGCCAGCAGCGAAGGGACAGGGTTCTATGGCTACACCTTC
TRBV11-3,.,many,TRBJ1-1,CASSLDSPEAFF,TGTGCCAGCAGCTTAGACAGCCCTGAAGCTTTCTTT
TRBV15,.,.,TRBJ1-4,CATSRDGFDEGRAGLFF,TGTGCCACCAGCAGAGATGGATTCGACGAGGGCCGAGCCGGACTGTTTTTT
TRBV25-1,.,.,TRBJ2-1,CASTEGNEQFF,TGTGCCAGCACCGAGGGCAATGAGCAGTTCTTC
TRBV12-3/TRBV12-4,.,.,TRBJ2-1,CASNPASSYNEQFF,TGTGCCAGCAACCCAGCGAGCTCCTACAATGAGCAGTTCTTC
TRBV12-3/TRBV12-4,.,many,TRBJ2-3,CASSPRHTQYF,TGTGCCAGCAGCCCTCGCCATACGCAGTATTTT